What follows is one TCR beta chain and its context. TCRdb's table, derived via immunoSEQ multiplex PCR, lists solely in-frame clones and lacks some. The sample yields about 220,000 clones, roughly 88% seen once. The donors formed part of the approximately 130-subject validation cohort, distinct from the roughly 700-subject first cohort. These data are taken from a study of cytomegalovirus exposure and HLA in healthy donors. This CDR3 comprises 16 residues. V dropped 5 bases and J dropped 0; count of bases not matched to a gene: 6. Germline V gene lookup returns CDR1 MNHEY and CDR2 SMNVEV (reference sequence).

The V gene is TRBV27, the J gene TRBJ1-3, with 8 bases identical to TRBD1. The source of this sequence is a young woman in good health and CMV-seronegative. Sequencing input: PBMCs. CDR3 bases: TGTGCCAGCAGTCCACAAACAGGGGGCTCTGGAAACACCATATATTTT. It is translated as CASSPQTGGSGNTIYF.